Below are 5 T cell receptor beta chains sequenced from a single sample in a study of cytomegalovirus exposure and HLA in healthy donors. The PCR made use of 60 Vbeta and 13 Jbeta primers. The protocol was immunoSEQ multiplex PCR, while the TCRdb copy is restricted to in-frame clones and leaves out a portion. The sample has some 140,000 clones; approximately 61% are singletons. The sample taken for sequencing was PBMCs. These receptors all stem from a human donor in good health.

The chain couples TRBV5-1 to TRBJ2-5, with a tentative D call TRBD1 (6 bases). V lost 1 base and J 2 bases, leaving 9 bases between the germline ends. The CDR3 is 14 residues long. Germline-derived CDR1 and CDR2 are SGHRS and YFSETQ. DNA of the CDR3: TGCGCCAGCAGCTTGCGGACAGATCAAGAGACCCAGTACTTC. This encodes CASSLRTDQETQYF.

The J gene is TRBJ2-7, the V gene TRBV5-6; 7 bases match TRBD1. Germline assignment: CDR1 SGHDT and CDR2 YYEEEE. The ends lost 4 bases at V and 3 bases at J; junction bases unmatched: 10. The CDR3 consists of 15 residues. The CDR3 DNA is TGTGCCAGCAGCACTGTACGACAGGGTAACTACGAGCAGTACTTC. This codes for CASSTVRQGNYEQYF.

The chain uses TRBV4-1 and TRBJ2-7; 7 bases agree with TRBD2. V dropped 3 bases and J dropped 0; count of bases not matched to a gene: 5. The V gene's germline CDR1 is MGHRA and CDR2 YSYEKL. The CDR3 is 15 residues long. The CDR3 loop reads CASSHSGPSSYEQYF. Here the CDR3 DNA reads TGCGCCAGCAGCCATAGCGGGCCGAGCTCCTACGAGCAGTACTTC.

The rearrangement joins TRBV11-2 to TRBJ2-7; D gene unclear. CDR1 and CDR2 (germline): SGHAT, FQNNGV. The CDR3 contains 14 residues. V shed 1 base and J shed 3 bases, with 10 bases lying between them. CDR3 region: CASSLGGYNYEQYF. The CDR3 bases are TGTGCCAGCAGCTTAGGAGGTTACAACTACGAGCAGTACTTC.

The chain links TRBV29-1 to TRBJ1-4; 7 nucleotides line up with TRBD1. CDR1 is SQVTM, CDR2 ANQGSEA, per germline. Losses at the gene ends were 4 bases for V and 3 bases for J; bases not matched to a gene: 8. The CDR3 extends over 15 amino acids. CDR3 DNA sequence: TGCAGCGTTGGAGTCGGAGACAGGGCTAATGAAAAACTGTTTTTT. It is translated as CSVGVGDRANEKLFF.